Listed below are T cell receptor beta chains from one sample, sequenced in a study of identical twins. TCRdb ran MiXCR on the 5' RACE reads and lists one entry per CDR3 protein. This repertoire shows about 520,000 distinct CDR3 sequences, 22% found once; its top ten account for roughly 0.9%. These data were also reused for a study on T cells expressing NK-cell markers.

Sequences were obtained from CD4+ T cells sorted from blood. The source of these receptors is a woman aged 18-29 years in good health. Each CDR3 is given with its conserved first and last residue. A D gene is named only where the DNA matches it firmly. Only part of the rows carry a size: once, few, many, or a class if the clone is expanded.

TRBV6-1,NA,NA,TRBJ1-1,TGTGCCAGCAGACGAAACGACGGGGGAGTTCCAGCTTTCTTT,CASRRNDGGVPAFF
TRBV3-1,TRBD1,NA,TRBJ1-6,TGTGCCAGCGGGGGCCGGGACAGGCGTTCACCCCTCCACTTT,CASGGRDRRSPLHF
TRBV5-5,TRBD1,NA,TRBJ1-2,TGTGCCAGCAATTCCCCGGGGACAGAACCTGGCTACACCTTC,CASNSPGTEPGYTF
TRBV5-1,NA,NA,TRBJ2-1,TGCGCCAGCACTATGAATCGATGGGATGAGCAGTTCTTC,CASTMNRWDEQFF
TRBV29-1,NA,many,TRBJ1-4,TGCAGCGTTGGAAGGGGGGCAACTAATGAAAAACTGTTTTTT,CSVGRGATNEKLFF
TRBV27,TRBD2,NA,TRBJ2-1,TGTGCCAGCAGTTTGGGAACTAGCGGGAGGAGAAGGAGGAATGAGCAGTTCTTC,CASSLGTSGRRRRNEQFF
TRBV7-2,TRBD2,NA,TRBJ2-2,TGTGCCAGCAGCTTGACTAGCGGGAGGGCCCCCGGGGAGCTGTTTTTT,CASSLTSGRAPGELFF
TRBV20-1,NA,many,TRBJ2-7,TGCAGTGCTAGAGCCCACGGGGGAGACGGGAGATACGAGCAGTACTTC,CSARAHGGDGRYEQYF
TRBV12-3/TRBV12-4,NA,NA,TRBJ2-6,TGTGCCAGCAGTATAACGAACTCTGGGGCCAACGTCCTGACTTTC,CASSITNSGANVLTF
TRBV5-8,TRBD2,NA,TRBJ2-2,TGTGCCAGCCGTACTGAAGCGGGAGGGCCGGCCGGGGAGCTGTTTTTT,CASRTEAGGPAGELFF
TRBV10-3,NA,NA,TRBJ2-1,TGTGCCATCAGTGAGTCGAGGGATAGTACTCCCCAGTTCTTC,CAISESRDSTPQFF
TRBV11-2,TRBD2,NA,TRBJ2-1,TGTGCCAGCAGCTTAGACTTTAGCGGGGGCAGCTCCTACAATGAGCAGTTCTTC,CASSLDFSGGSSYNEQFF
TRBV12-3/TRBV12-4,TRBD1,NA,TRBJ2-2,TGTGCCAGCAGTTTCGGCCCGGGACAGGGTACCGGGGAGCTGTTTTTT,CASSFGPGQGTGELFF
TRBV6-5,NA,few,TRBJ1-1,TGTGCCAGCAGTTACCCGGGACTGACTACTGAAGCTTTCTTT,CASSYPGLTTEAFF
TRBV20-1,TRBD2,NA,TRBJ2-3,TGCAGTGCTAGCTTCGGGGGGGGCGCAGATACGCAGTATTTT,CSASFGGGADTQYF
TRBV20-1,NA,NA,TRBJ2-5,TGCAGTGCGGGGGGTCCCGTGAAGACCCAGTACTTC,CSAGGPVKTQYF
TRBV10-3,TRBD1,few,TRBJ1-2,TGTGCCATCTGGTCGGGACAGGGACTTGCTAACTATGGCTACACCTTC,CAIWSGQGLANYGYTF
TRBV12-3/TRBV12-4,NA,few,TRBJ1-3,TGTGCCAGCCTCTTGATTGGAAACACCATATATTTT,CASLLIGNTIYF
TRBV20-1,NA,few,TRBJ2-1,TGCAGTGCCGGGGGCCAGCGCCCCTACAATGAGCAGTTCTTC,CSAGGQRPYNEQFF
TRBV30,NA,NA,TRBJ2-1,TGTGCCTGGAGTCCGGAGTCAACCTACAATGAGCAGTTCTTC,CAWSPESTYNEQFF
TRBV6-5,NA,NA,TRBJ1-6,TGTGCCAGCAGTAATTCGAGGGGTAATTCACCCCTCCACTTT,CASSNSRGNSPLHF
TRBV7-9,TRBD2,many,TRBJ2-7,TGTGCCAGCAGCTTACTAGCGGGAAGCTCCTACGAGCAGTACTTC,CASSLLAGSSYEQYF
TRBV5-1,TRBD1,many,TRBJ1-1,TGCGCCAGCAGCTTGGCCTTGACAGGGGGAACTACTGAAGCTTTCTTT,CASSLALTGGTTEAFF
TRBV12-3/TRBV12-4,TRBD1,few,TRBJ1-2,TGTGCCAGCACCCGGGGGAGGGGGCTTGGCTACACCTTC,CASTRGRGLGYTF
TRBV15,NA,few,TRBJ2-2,TGTGCCACCAGCAGAACCAGACAGACCACCGGGGAGCTGTTTTTT,CATSRTRQTTGELFF
TRBV27,TRBD1,few,TRBJ2-3,TGTGCCAGCAGTCTGGGACAGACCAACTCAGATACGCAGTATTTT,CASSLGQTNSDTQYF
TRBV6-1,TRBD2,few,TRBJ2-7,TGTGCCAGCAGAAGAGGGACTAGAGGCGAGCAGTACTTC,CASRRGTRGEQYF
TRBV10-3,NA,NA,TRBJ2-7,TGTGCCATCAGTGACTACGACAGAGTCGTCTACGAGCAGTACTTC,CAISDYDRVVYEQYF
TRBV29-1,NA,few,TRBJ2-7,TGCAGCGTTGATATGGGGGGAAAGTTGAACGAGCAGTACTTC,CSVDMGGKLNEQYF
TRBV6-2/TRBV6-3,NA,few,TRBJ2-1,TGTGCCAGCAGTTACTCCCCACTAGGGGACGGTGAGCAGTTCTTC,CASSYSPLGDGEQFF
TRBV20-1,NA,few,TRBJ1-4,TGCAGTGCTAGCCGGGGGTATTCGGCTAATGAAAAACTGTTTTTT,CSASRGYSANEKLFF
TRBV7-9,NA,NA,TRBJ2-5,TGTGCCAGCAGCTCCCCCCCAGGGGTGGGCGGGAGAGCGACCCAGTACTTC,CASSSPPGVGGRATQYF
TRBV27,NA,NA,TRBJ2-3,TGTGCCAGCAGTAGGGCCTTAACCCGAGATACGCAGTATTTT,CASSRALTRDTQYF
TRBV5-6,TRBD1,NA,TRBJ2-3,TGTGCCAGCAGCCGACAGGGGAGCACAGATACGCAGTATTTT,CASSRQGSTDTQYF
TRBV20-1,TRBD2,NA,TRBJ2-5,TGCAGTGCTATAGATAGCGGGTCCCAAGAGACCCAGTACTTC,CSAIDSGSQETQYF
TRBV5-1,NA,NA,TRBJ2-1,TGCGCCAGCACCACTACCATTCAAGACAATGAGCAGTTCTTC,CASTTTIQDNEQFF
TRBV10-3,NA,few,TRBJ2-7,TGTGCCATCAGTGAGGTGGGGGGCTGGAGCGAGCAGTACTTC,CAISEVGGWSEQYF
TRBV20-1,NA,NA,TRBJ1-4,TGCAGTGCTAGTTTGGTAGCAACTAATGAAAAACTGTTTTTT,CSASLVATNEKLFF
TRBV2,TRBD2,NA,TRBJ2-1,TGTGCCAGCAGCAGGTGGGCGGGGGTTGAGCAGTTCTTC,CASSRWAGVEQFF
TRBV4-2,NA,NA,TRBJ2-3,TGTGCCAGCAGCCAAGATTTTACAGGGAACGCAGATACGCAGTATTTT,CASSQDFTGNADTQYF
TRBV18,NA,NA,TRBJ2-7,TGTGCCAGCTCACCTCGGGTTGCGGGACCCTACGAGCAGTACTTC,CASSPRVAGPYEQYF
TRBV20-1,NA,NA,TRBJ1-4,TGCAGTGCTAGAATGCGGGGGCTTCGTGAAAAACTGTTTTTT,CSARMRGLREKLFF
TRBV7-9,NA,few,TRBJ1-2,TGTGCCAGCAGCTTTGGTTTTCGCCGGGGCTCGGGCTACACCTTC,CASSFGFRRGSGYTF